The 5 T cell receptor beta chains below all came from one sample that was sequenced in a study of blood T cell repertoires in COVID-19. Libraries were prepared by immunoSEQ multiplex PCR; TCRdb keeps only in-frame clonotypes and omits some of them. The sample holds some 150,000 clones, approximately 91% seen once. The sample comprised peripheral blood. The receptors here all came from a woman aged 65 to 85 with acute or convalescent COVID-19.

The chain couples TRBV2 to TRBJ2-3, with D tentatively TRBD2 (6 bases). This CDR3 region has 14 residues. V lost 8 bases to trimming and J lost 2 bases, with 14 bases between them. Germline V gene data show CDR1 as SNHLY and CDR2 as FYNNEI. CDR3 DNA: TGTGCCAGCTCCTTACGGGGGTACACAGATACGCAGTATTTT. Translated: CASSLRGYTDTQYF.

This chain joins TRBV7-9 and TRBJ1-4, with 8 bases identical to TRBD1. CDR1 is SEHNR, CDR2 FQNEAQ, per germline (reference sequence). This CDR3 contains 15 residues. The V and J ends lost 5 bases and 5 bases, in that order; junction bases with no gene match: 7. CDR3 sequence reads: CASSQGQGINEKLFF. CDR3 DNA: TGTGCCAGCAGCCAAGGACAGGGAATAAATGAAAAACTGTTTTTT. Full variable domain (missing parts from reference TRBV7-9 and TRBJ1-4): DTGVSQNPRHKITKRGQNVTFRCDPISEHNRLYWYRQTLGQGPEFLTYFQNEAQLEKSRLLSDRFSAERPKGSFSTLEIQRTEQGDSAMYLCASSQGQGINEKLFFGSGTQLSVL.

The J gene is TRBJ2-1, the V gene TRBV2, with TRBD1 matching 10 bases. Germline V gene data show CDR1 as SNHLY and CDR2 as FYNNEI. The CDR3 runs to 18 residues. V was clipped by 8 bases and J by 5 bases; unmatched bases: 18. The chain's CDR3 is CASRYGTGALAQHNEQFF. In DNA form, the CDR3 reads TGTGCCAGCCGATACGGGACAGGGGCCCTAGCCCAGCACAATGAGCAGTTCTTC.

The chain is built from TRBV7-9 and TRBJ1-2, with 9 bases that match TRBD1. The V segment lost 7 bases and the J segment 8 bases; nucleotides outside the gene matches: 14. This CDR3 has 15 residues. Germline V CDR1 and CDR2: SEHNR, FQNEAQ (reference sequence). The CDR3 is CASTLVPGQGRGYTF. DNA for the CDR3: TGTGCCAGCACTTTAGTACCGGGACAGGGTAGGGGCTACACCTTC.

The V and J genes are TRBV18 and TRBJ2-3; TRBD1 aligns across 7 bases. The CDR3 covers 15 residues. V was pared by 6 bases and J by 1 base, with 7 bases of the junction left unmatched. Germline V gene data show CDR1 as KGHSH and CDR2 as LQKENI. The CDR3 loop reads CASSSLTGGTDTQYF. Written as DNA, the CDR3 is TGTGCCAGCTCCAGTCTAACAGGGGGCACAGATACGCAGTATTTT.